A single sample is the source of the 18 T cell receptor beta chains below, sequenced in a study of vaccination effects on CD4 cells after COVID-19. At the end of about 10 days of culture, CD4+ T cells were isolated. TCRdb keeps only in-frame clones here, not all; method: immunoSEQ multiplex PCR. The data hold some 63,000 clones, with 70% to 85% observed a single time. No antigens are known for them. This specimen was CD4+ T cells from PBMCs cultured without peptide, taken before COVID-19 vaccination. The receptors were gathered from a human donor who had a prior SARS-CoV-2 infection.

This clone was counted a few times. The gene calls are TRBV7-8 and TRBJ1-5; D is uncertain. Germline assignment: CDR1 SGHVS and CDR2 FQNEAQ. CDR3 length: 14 amino acids. V lost 3 bases and J lost 4, with 10 bases in between. CDR3 DNA sequence: TGTGCCAGCAGCTTCGGTTTAAGGAATCAGCCCCAGCATTTT. It specifies CASSFGLRNQPQHF.

This chain's CDR3 is CASSLATGVGGETQYF. The CDR3, as DNA: TGTGCCAGCAGCTTAGCTACAGGGGTTGGAGGAGAGACCCAGTACTTC. The rearrangement uses TRBV7-8 and TRBJ2-5, with TRBD1 matching 7 bases. V was clipped by 0 bases and J by 4 bases; unmatched bases: 8. Germline loops: CDR1 SGHVS, CDR2 FQNEAQ. This CDR3 is built from 16 residues.

The genes are TRBV7-8 and TRBJ2-1, with 7 bases identical to TRBD2. The CDR3 runs to 15 residues. Germline V lookup: CDR1 SGHVS, CDR2 FQNEAQ. The ends lost 5 bases at V and 3 bases at J; junction bases unmatched: 7. CDR3 DNA: TGTGCCAGCAGCCCGTTGGCGGGGGTCTACAATGAGCAGTTCTTC. This translates into CASSPLAGVYNEQFF.

The V gene is TRBV5-1, the J gene TRBJ2-5; perhaps D is TRBD1 or TRBD2 (7 bases each). V lost 4 bases, J lost 5 bases, and 18 bases lay in between. This CDR3 region has 15 residues. Per the germline V gene, CDR1 is SGHRS and CDR2 is YFSETQ. The CDR3 nucleotides are TGCGCCAGCAGCCCGACAGGGAGGGGGAGTGAGACCCAGTACTTC. Its translation is CASSPTGRGSETQYF.

The genes are TRBV6-1 and TRBJ1-6; the match to TRBD1 covers 10 bases. Per the germline V gene, CDR1 is MNHNS and CDR2 is SASEGT. The CDR3 runs to 16 residues. Trimming took 4 bases from V and 5 from J; bases not matched to a gene: 5. The CDR3 region is CASSAHGTGDNSPLHF. The CDR3 nucleotides read TGTGCCAGCAGTGCCCACGGGACAGGGGATAATTCACCCCTCCACTTT.

The chain joins TRBV5-6 to TRBJ2-7; 9 bases fit TRBD1. This CDR3 contains 15 residues. V shed 0 bases, J shed 4 bases, and the junction held 5 bases outside the gene matches. Germline-derived CDR1 and CDR2 are SGHDT and YYEEEE. The CDR3 DNA reads as TGTGCCAGCAGCTTGGTGGGGGGGACAGGGTACGAGCAGTACTTC. This translates into CASSLVGGTGYEQYF.

The sample holds a few counts of this clone. The DNA of the CDR3 is TGTGCCAGCAGTGAAGGGCTGATACCCTCCTACGAGCAGTACTTC. Its protein product is CASSEGLIPSYEQYF. This chain joins TRBV25-1 and TRBJ2-7; D is uncertain. The CDR3 consists of 15 residues. Trimming stripped 2 bases from V and 0 bases from J, with 11 bases between. Looked up from germline, CDR1 is MGHDK and CDR2 is SYGVNS.

This chain joins TRBV5-1 and TRBJ2-7; possibly TRBD2 for D (5 bases). This CDR3 comprises 16 residues. With 0 bases removed from V and 0 bases from J, the gap between germline ends came to 13 bases. Germline V gene data show CDR1 as SGHRS and CDR2 as YFSETQ. This CDR3 reads CASSLGARTSSYEQYF. CDR3 bases: TGCGCCAGCAGCTTGGGCGCCAGAACTAGCTCCTACGAGCAGTACTTC.

The genes are TRBV5-4 and TRBJ2-5; D possibly corresponds to TRBD1 (6 bases). The germline V gene has CDR1 SGHNT and CDR2 YYREEE (reference sequence). This CDR3 contains 15 residues. The V end lost 0 bases, the J end lost 1 base, and 10 bases lay between the germline ends. CDR3 sequence (DNA): TGTGCCAGCAGCTTGGGAACAGGGATCCAAGAGACCCAGTACTTC. Translation: CASSLGTGIQETQYF.

This clone was found a few times. This chain links TRBV11-2 with TRBJ1-1, with D maybe TRBD1 (6 bases). Germline V gene lookup returns CDR1 SGHAT and CDR2 FQNNGV. Trimming stripped 3 bases from V and 7 bases from J, with 15 bases between. The CDR3 spans 14 residues. CDR3 region: CASSFQGRPREAFF. Written as DNA, the CDR3 is TGTGCCAGCAGCTTCCAGGGGAGGCCCCGTGAAGCTTTCTTT.

This clone was counted only a few times. V and J are TRBV5-4 and TRBJ2-2, with D possibly TRBD1 on 6 matching bases. Germline V lookup: CDR1 SGHNT, CDR2 YYREEE (reference sequence). The CDR3 extends over 14 amino acids. V lost 4 bases and J lost 8, with 15 bases in between. For the CDR3, the DNA is TGTGCCAGCAGCGCACAGGGTTTTCCTGGGGAGCTGTTTTTT. This translates into CASSAQGFPGELFF.

The chain is built from TRBV5-4 and TRBJ2-7, with D possibly TRBD1 on 6 matching bases. The CDR3 spans 14 residues. Per germline, CDR1 SGHNT and CDR2 YYREEE (reference sequence). V was pared by 4 bases and J by 2 bases, with 13 bases between. The DNA for the CDR3 is TGTGCCAGCAGCGTGGACAGCCGAACCTACGAGCAGTACTTC. Translating gives CASSVDSRTYEQYF.

DNA for the CDR3: TGTGCCACCACCACAGGAGACCGCAATCAGCCCCAGCATTTT. Translation gives CATTTGDRNQPQHF. The chain recombines TRBV15 with TRBJ1-5; D possibly corresponds to TRBD1 (5 bases). CDR1 is LNHNV, CDR2 YYDKDF, per germline (reference sequence). V was cut by 7 bases and J by 2 bases, with 12 bases left in between. The CDR3 loop spans 14 amino acids.

The genes are TRBV9 and TRBJ2-7; 14 bases are a match to TRBD2. Germline V gives CDR1 SGDLS, CDR2 YYNGEE. This CDR3 region has 16 residues. J was trimmed by 7 bases and V by 4 bases; bases with no gene match: 10. The CDR3 loop reads CASSPFGLAGGGEQYF. DNA for the CDR3: TGTGCCAGCAGCCCCTTCGGACTAGCGGGAGGAGGAGAGCAGTACTTC.

This clone appeared a few times. The rearrangement links TRBV4-1 to TRBJ1-2; the match to TRBD1 covers 9 bases. V dropped 2 bases and J dropped 6; count of bases not matched to a gene: 13. The CDR3 spans 17 residues. CDR1 is MGHRA and CDR2 is YSYEKL in the germline V gene. The chain's CDR3 is CASSQTIQQGAYDGYTF. As DNA, the CDR3 is TGCGCCAGCAGCCAAACGATTCAACAGGGGGCGTATGATGGCTACACCTTC.

This chain links TRBV2 with TRBJ2-7; D remains ambiguous. The CDR3 is 14 residues long. The V end lost 7 bases, the J end lost 3 bases, and 16 bases lay between the germline ends. From germline, CDR1 is SNHLY and CDR2 FYNNEI. CDR3 sequence: CASTGGGLGYEQYF. The CDR3, as DNA: TGTGCCAGCACCGGCGGTGGGTTAGGCTACGAGCAGTACTTC.

J is TRBJ2-3 and V is TRBV2; D gene ambiguous. V gave up 5 bases and J gave up 1 base, with 7 bases separating them. From germline, CDR1 is SNHLY and CDR2 FYNNEI. The length of the CDR3 is 13 residues. CDR3 DNA: TGTGCCAGCAGTAGCCAGGGCACAGATACGCAGTATTTT. Translated: CASSSQGTDTQYF.

The V call is TRBV2, the J call TRBJ2-3, with TRBD1 as a possible D gene (5 bases). CDR1 is SNHLY, CDR2 FYNNEI, per germline. The CDR3 extends over 15 amino acids. V dropped 1 base and J dropped 3 bases, with 11 bases sitting between them. DNA for the CDR3: TGTGCCAGCAGTGAAGTCAGGGCCCTAACAGATACGCAGTATTTT. Protein sequence: CASSEVRALTDTQYF.